The 14 T cell receptor beta chains listed next were all sequenced from one sample in a study of blood T cell repertoires in COVID-19 (TCRdb year 2020). The library relied on the immunoSEQ multiplex PCR assay. In its TCRdb copy, this immuneACCESS table keeps in-frame sequences only and misses some clones. Where compared with another copy, unresolved V genes explain less than half of these, and the others have no known cause. The sample has some 170,000 clones on record, under 80% of them singletons. The top ten clones comprise approximately 3% of the sample. Sequencing input: peripheral blood. Source of these receptors: a man between 65 and 85 years old with acute or convalescent COVID-19.

The rearrangement links TRBV19 to TRBJ2-5; 7 bases fit TRBD1. CDR1 and CDR2 from the germline V gene are LNHDA and SQIVND (reference sequence). The trim removed 6 bases at V and 1 base at J, leaving 5 bases unmatched. The CDR3 covers 14 residues. The DNA for the CDR3 is TGTGCCAGTAGCCCCGGGACAGCCCAAGAGACCCAGTACTTC. This translates into CASSPGTAQETQYF.

The chain links TRBV19 to TRBJ1-2; tentative D call: TRBD1 (6 bases). CDR3 length equals 14 residues. The ends were cut back, 9 bases at V and 5 bases at J, with 19 bases in the middle. The germline gives CDR1 LNHDA, CDR2 SQIVND (reference sequence). The CDR3 DNA reads TGTGCCAGCCACGAGGGGGGGAGCGGGTATGGCTACACCTTC. This encodes CASHEGGSGYGYTF.

Of note for this clone: Other DNA sequences in this sample translate to the same CDR3. V and J are TRBV19 and TRBJ1-2; 7 bases fit TRBD1. The trim removed 5 bases at V and 2 bases at J, leaving 2 bases unmatched. The V gene's germline CDR1 is LNHDA and CDR2 SQIVND (reference sequence). There are 13 residues in the CDR3. The CDR3 DNA reads as TGTGCCAGTAGTTTGACAGGGAACTATGGCTACACCTTC. Amino acid sequence: CASSLTGNYGYTF.

The chain employs TRBV5-8 and TRBJ2-1; D may be TRBD1 (5 bases). V lost 0 bases to trimming and J lost 0 bases, with 10 bases between them. The length of the CDR3 is 16 residues. Per the germline V gene, CDR1 is SGHTS and CDR2 is YDEGEE. CDR3 coding DNA: TGTGCCAGCAGCTTGGTTCAGGGAATCTCCTACAATGAGCAGTTCTTC. This encodes CASSLVQGISYNEQFF.

The V gene is TRBV19, the J gene TRBJ1-2; D remains ambiguous. Trimming removed 7 bases at V and 4 bases at J, with 7 bases between. CDR1 is LNHDA and CDR2 is SQIVND in the germline V gene (reference sequence). CDR3 length: 11 residues. In nucleotides, the CDR3 is TGTGCCAGTAACCCCGGCTATGGCTACACCTTC. Protein sequence: CASNPGYGYTF.

This clone has more than one count but fewer than ten. V usage is TRBV6-5 and J usage is TRBJ1-1; TRBD1 aligns across 10 bases. After removal of 7 bases from V and 4 bases from J, the junction contained 3 bases not matched to a gene. This CDR3 has 13 residues. The germline CDR1 and CDR2 sequences are MNHEY and SVGAGI. For the CDR3, the DNA is TGTGCCAGCACCCGGACAGGGGGCACTGAAGCTTTCTTT. It translates to CASTRTGGTEAFF.

The chain joins TRBV7-2 to TRBJ2-7, with D tentatively TRBD2 (6 bases). Germline lookup yields CDR1 SGHTA and CDR2 FQGNSA. This CDR3 spans 13 amino acids. V shed 6 bases and J shed 2 bases, with 11 bases lying between them. The CDR3 sequence is CASSHTGAYEQYF. As DNA, the CDR3 is TGTGCCAGCAGTCACACGGGGGCCTACGAGCAGTACTTC.

The chain carries TRBV24-1 and TRBJ2-1; no reliable D call. V gave up 4 bases and J gave up 4 bases, with 7 bases separating them. Germline V gene sequence: CDR1 KGHDR, CDR2 SFDVKD. The CDR3 has 13 residues. Written as DNA, the CDR3 is TGTGCCACCAGTGAGCAGATATACAATGAGCAGTTCTTC. Its translation: CATSEQIYNEQFF.

The V and J genes are TRBV27 and TRBJ1-5, with a weak D call TRBD1 (6 bases). The CDR3 has 14 residues. Trimming took 5 bases from V and 3 from J, leaving 11 bases between them. Germline loops: CDR1 MNHEY, CDR2 SMNVEV (reference sequence). The CDR3 region has the DNA TGTGCCAGCAGTCGGACAGCCGTCAATCAGCCCCAGCATTTT. Translation: CASSRTAVNQPQHF.

The chain couples TRBV7-3 to TRBJ2-1; 7 bases are shared with TRBD2. Germline CDR1 SGHTA, CDR2 FQGTGA. V gave up 5 bases and J gave up 8 bases; unmatched junction bases: 6. The CDR3 length is 13 residues. CDR3 bases: TGTGCCAGCAGCCCTCGACTAGCATATGAGCAGTTCTTC. It specifies CASSPRLAYEQFF.

Points on this clone: A much larger clone is a single base away; this may be a read error. The J gene is TRBJ2-7, the V gene TRBV4-2; 8 bases are a match to TRBD1. V dropped 0 bases and J dropped 4; count of bases not matched to a gene: 2. The CDR3 has 14 amino acids. Germline V gene data show CDR1 as LGHNA and CDR2 as YNFKEQ. The CDR3 region has the DNA TGTGCCAGCAGCCAAGACAGGGGGCCTTACGAGCAGTACTTC. Translated, it gives CASSQDRGPYEQYF.

CDR3 protein: CASNTRQGGSYEQYF. For the CDR3, the DNA is TGTGCCAGCAACACCCGACAGGGGGGCTCCTACGAGCAGTACTTC. The rearrangement joins TRBV6-5 to TRBJ2-7, with 9 positions matching TRBD1. The CDR3 is 15 residues long. With 7 bases clipped from V and 0 bases from J, the junction kept 7 bases outside the gene matches. Germline CDR1 reads MNHEY; CDR2 reads SVGAGI.

This sequence joins TRBV27 and TRBJ2-1, with 11 bases fitting TRBD2. The junction had 7 bases not matched to a gene; V was cut back by 6 bases and J by 0 bases. Germline lookup yields CDR1 MNHEY and CDR2 SMNVEV (reference sequence). This CDR3 spans 17 amino acids. CDR3: CASSLVAGGSSYNEQFF. In DNA form, the CDR3 reads TGTGCCAGCAGCCTGGTAGCGGGAGGGAGCTCCTACAATGAGCAGTTCTTC.

V usage is TRBV5-1 and J usage is TRBJ2-7; 8 bases match TRBD1. CDR1 and CDR2 (germline): SGHRS, YFSETQ. The CDR3 has 13 residues. Losses at the gene ends were 3 bases for V and 4 bases for J; bases not matched to a gene: 3. CDR3 region: CASSYGTGYEQYF. CDR3 coding DNA: TGCGCCAGCAGCTACGGGACAGGTTACGAGCAGTACTTC.